Included here is one TCR beta chain sequence, with context. Its specificity is not known. The data derive from a study of T cell repertoires in cytomegalovirus infection. Study background: Evidence of both CMV infection and a matching HLA type came from public TCR beta signatures.

TCRdb called the reads again in MiXCR, with one record for every CDR3 protein. The sample lists a few hundred thousand distinct CDR3 sequences, roughly 13% occurring once. Study findings and constraints: Cumulative frequency of public TCR beta families picked out carriers of CMV plus the relevant HLA. The ex vivo response was dominated by HLA-C-restricted CMV-specific TCR beta clonotypes.

This CDR3 region has 14 residues. The germline V and J ends were trimmed by 6 bases and 0 bases, with 11 bases remaining between them. Germline assignment: CDR1 LNHDA and CDR2 SQIVND (reference sequence). The chain combines TRBV19 with TRBJ1-1, with D unresolved. Input material: PBMCs. The sequence was obtained from a human donor in good health (CMV status not recorded). Some clones in this sample may be carry-over from other donors' samples. Here the CDR3 DNA reads TGTGCCAGTAGGGTGGGCCAACTGAACACTGAAGCTTTCTTT. Amino acids: CASRVGQLNTEAFF. The whole variable domain, filled in from reference TRBV19 and TRBJ1-1, reads DGGITQSPKYLFRKEGQNVTLSCEQNLNHDAMYWYRQDPGQGLRLIYYSQIVNDFQKGDIAEGYSVSREKKESFPLTVTSAQKNPTAFYLCASRVGQLNTEAFFGQGTRLTVV.